The 15 T cell receptor beta chains below all came from one sample that was sequenced in a study of T cell clonotyping in hematopoietic cell transplantation. TCRdb's table, derived via immunoSEQ multiplex PCR, lists solely in-frame clones and lacks some. The sample shows 8,000 or so clones, around 94% of them seen only once. This material consisted of PBMCs, taken 180 days after allogeneic stem cell transplant. These receptors were obtained from a female patient aged 50-60 years who had an allogeneic stem cell transplant from an unrelated donor, so the T cells may come from the graft donor. Some clones in this sample may be carry-over from other donors' samples.

This clone was picked up one time. The V call is TRBV6-1, the J call TRBJ2-7, with D unclear. The CDR3 consists of 13 residues. The germline V gene has CDR1 MNHNS and CDR2 SASEGT. V lost 7 bases to trimming and J lost 5 bases, with 15 bases between them. The CDR3 nucleotides read TGTGCCAGCATCTCGCCCTATCGGGACGAGCAGTACGTC. Residues: CASISPYRDEQYV.

The rearrangement joins TRBV10-1 to TRBJ1-1, with D unresolved. CDR1 WNHNN and CDR2 SYGVQD come from the germline V gene (reference sequence). This CDR3 is 14 amino acids long. Trimming stripped 0 bases from V and 1 base from J, with 6 bases between. As DNA, the CDR3 is TGCGCCAGCAGTGAGTCGCCGGGGAACACTGAAGCTTTCTTT. It translates to CASSESPGNTEAFF.

The genes are TRBV30 and TRBJ2-4; TRBD2 is a possible D gene (5 bases). The J call may be incorrect, as the DNA end agrees better with TRBJ2-5. The CDR3 has 12 amino acids. The germline CDR1 and CDR2 sequences are GTSNPN and SVGIG (reference sequence). CDR3 loop: CAWRYQSGTQYF. CDR3 coding DNA: TGTGCCTGGAGGTATCAGAGCGGGACCCAGTACTTC.

The V call is TRBV15, the J call TRBJ1-1, with a possible D match to TRBD1 (5 bases). V lost 2 bases and J lost 0, with 13 bases in between. Germline values: CDR1 LNHNV, CDR2 YYDKDF (reference sequence). This CDR3 spans 16 amino acids. The chain's CDR3 is CATSRSLREVNTEAFF. The CDR3 bases are TGTGCCACCAGCAGAAGTCTCAGGGAGGTGAACACTGAAGCTTTCTTT.

This clone was found once. The J gene is TRBJ2-2, the V gene TRBV4-1; D ambiguous. The V end lost 1 base, the J end lost 0 bases, and 3 bases lay between the germline ends. Germline CDR1 reads MGHRA; CDR2 reads YSYEKL. The CDR3 covers 14 residues. In nucleotides, the CDR3 is TGCGCCAGCAGCCAAGTGGCGAACACCGGGGAGCTGTTTTTT. This sequence encodes CASSQVANTGELFF.

V usage is TRBV19 and J usage is TRBJ1-5, with no clear D. The CDR3 runs 12 residues. V was clipped by 10 bases and J by 2 bases, with 9 bases between them. Germline values: CDR1 LNHDA, CDR2 SQIVND (reference sequence). The CDR3 loop is CATVSGNQPQHF. CDR3 DNA: TGTGCCACCGTGAGTGGCAATCAGCCCCAGCATTTT.

V gene TRBV30 combines with J gene TRBJ1-1, with 9 positions matching TRBD1. The CDR3 is 15 residues long. Germline V lookup: CDR1 GTSNPN, CDR2 SVGIG (reference sequence). J gave up 5 bases and V 5 bases, and 12 bases lay outside the gene matches. CDR3 residues: CAWVNRGPEGTEAFF. The CDR3 nucleotides read TGTGCCTGGGTTAACAGGGGGCCAGAAGGGACTGAAGCTTTCTTT.

The rearrangement links TRBV7-2 to TRBJ2-1; D unclear. Per germline, CDR1 SGHTA and CDR2 FQGNSA. V shed 5 bases and J shed 15 bases, with 20 bases lying between them. The CDR3 contains 13 residues. The CDR3 region is CASSLGPSISGFF. The CDR3 nucleotides are TGTGCCAGCAGCCTTGGACCCTCTATCTCAGGGTTCTTC. Filled out from reference TRBV7-2 and TRBJ2-1, the complete variable domain reads GAGVSQSPSNKVTEKGKDVELRCDPISGHTALYWYRQSLGQGLEFLIYFQGNSAPDKSGLPSDRFSAERTGGSVSTLTIQRTQQEDSAVYLCASSLGPSISGFFGPGTRLTVL.

V and J are TRBV29-1 and TRBJ2-3, with no clear D. The CDR3 loop spans 12 amino acids. V lost 3 bases and J lost 0, with 4 bases in between. Germline lookup yields CDR1 SQVTM and CDR2 ANQGSEA. The CDR3 sequence is CSVDTSTDTQYF. The DNA of the CDR3 is TGCAGCGTTGATACTAGCACAGATACGCAGTATTTT.

V is TRBV2 and J is TRBJ1-4; D is unresolved. With 4 bases removed from V and 8 bases from J, the gap between germline ends came to 8 bases. CDR1 and CDR2 from the germline V gene are SNHLY and FYNNEI. CDR3 length equals 12 residues. As DNA, the CDR3 is TGTGCCAGCAGTGGGGTATCCGAAAAACTGTTTTTT. This codes for CASSGVSEKLFF. Complete variable domain (other parts from reference TRBV2 and TRBJ1-4): EPEVTQTPSHQVTQMGQEVILRCVPISNHLYFYWYRQILGQKVEFLVSFYNNEISEKSEIFDDQFSVERPDGSNFTLKIRSTKLEDSAMYFCASSGVSEKLFFGSGTQLSVL.

In DNA form, the CDR3 reads TGTGCCAGCAGCCAAGCCTACAGGGCTAACTATGGCTACACCTTC. It encodes CASSQAYRANYGYTF. The V call is TRBV4-2, the J call TRBJ1-2; a possible D gene is TRBD1 (6 bases). This CDR3 contains 15 residues. Trimming left V 1 base short and J 0 bases short, with 9 bases between. CDR1 is LGHNA and CDR2 is YNFKEQ in the germline V gene.

The J gene is TRBJ1-2, the V gene TRBV4-3; 7 nucleotides align to TRBD1. Germline CDR1 and CDR2: LGHNA and YSLEER. The J segment lost 5 bases and the V segment lost 4 bases, leaving 10 bases of the junction unmatched. This CDR3 comprises 15 residues. The CDR3 loop reads CASSRITGTDYGYTF. The CDR3 DNA reads as TGCGCCAGCAGCCGCATCACCGGGACAGATTATGGCTACACCTTC.

This rearrangement joins TRBV28 to TRBJ1-2; TRBD1 matches 8 bases. Losses at the gene ends were 6 bases for V and 6 bases for J; bases not matched to a gene: 6. CDR1 and CDR2 (germline): MDHEN, SYDVKM. The CDR3 has 13 amino acids. This chain's CDR3 is CASRSQGEDGYTF. CDR3 nucleotides: TGTGCCAGCAGGTCACAGGGGGAGGATGGCTACACCTTC.

The CDR3 nucleotides are TGTGCCAGCAGGGCGGGACAGGGGTCGAACACTGAAGCTTTCTTT. Its protein is CASRAGQGSNTEAFF. V usage is TRBV7-9 and J usage is TRBJ1-1; 10 positions agree with TRBD1. The CDR3 covers 15 residues. Germline V gene sequence: CDR1 SEHNR, CDR2 FQNEAQ (reference sequence). V lost 6 bases to trimming and J lost 1 base; unmatched junction nucleotides: 5. The complete variable domain, with remaining parts taken from reference TRBV7-9 and TRBJ1-1, reads DTGVSQNPRHKITKRGQNVTFRCDPISEHNRLYWYRQTLGQGPEFLTYFQNEAQLEKSRLLSDRFSAERPKGSFSTLEIQRTEQGDSAMYLCASRAGQGSNTEAFFGQGTRLTVV.

The CDR3 nucleotides are TGTGCCAGCAGCTTGGCCGAGGGGGCTTATGGCTACACCTTC. Translated, it gives CASSLAEGAYGYTF. The chain couples TRBV5-4 to TRBJ1-2, with 7 bases lining up with TRBD1. The junction had 4 bases not matched to a gene; V was cut back by 0 bases and J by 5 bases. The CDR3 totals 14 residues. Germline assignment: CDR1 SGHNT and CDR2 YYREEE (reference sequence).